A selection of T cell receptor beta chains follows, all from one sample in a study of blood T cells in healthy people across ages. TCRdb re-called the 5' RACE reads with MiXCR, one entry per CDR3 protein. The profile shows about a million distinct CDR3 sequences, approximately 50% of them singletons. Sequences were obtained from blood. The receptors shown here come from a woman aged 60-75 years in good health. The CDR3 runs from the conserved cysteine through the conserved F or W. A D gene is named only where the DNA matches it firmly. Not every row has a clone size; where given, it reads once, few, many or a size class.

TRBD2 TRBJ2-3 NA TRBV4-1 CACSLTSGKSDTQYF TGCGCCTGCAGCCTTACTAGCGGGAAGTCAGATACGCAGTATTTT
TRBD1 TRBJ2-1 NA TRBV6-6 CASSRADRGREQFF TGTGCCAGCAGTCGCGCCGACAGGGGGAGGGAGCAGTTCTTC
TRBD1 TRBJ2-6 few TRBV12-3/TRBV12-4 CASSFQGARSGANVLTF TGTGCCAGCAGTTTTCAGGGGGCGCGGTCTGGGGCCAACGTCCTGACTTTC
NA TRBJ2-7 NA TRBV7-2 CASSFRRASSYEQYF TGTGCCAGCAGCTTTCGCAGGGCGAGTTCCTACGAGCAGTACTTC
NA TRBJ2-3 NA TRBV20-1 CSAAGRASSTDTQYF TGCAGTGCCGCGGGTCGGGCCTCTAGCACAGATACGCAGTATTTT
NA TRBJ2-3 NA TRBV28 CASNRPKPGTDTQYF TGTGCCAGCAACCGTCCCAAACCAGGCACAGATACGCAGTATTTT
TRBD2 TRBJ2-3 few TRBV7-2 CASSKTSGSDTQYF TGTGCCAGCAGCAAGACTAGCGGGAGTGATACGCAGTATTTT
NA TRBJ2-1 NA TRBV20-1 CSARRVQSYNEQFF TGCAGTGCTAGGAGGGTACAGTCCTACAATGAGCAGTTCTTC
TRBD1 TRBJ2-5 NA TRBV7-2 CASTWPGQSYQETQYF TGTGCCAGCACCTGGCCGGGACAGTCGTACCAAGAGACCCAGTACTTC
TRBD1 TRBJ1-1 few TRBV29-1 CSASGQGSEAFF TGCAGCGCTTCGGGACAGGGATCTGAAGCTTTCTTT
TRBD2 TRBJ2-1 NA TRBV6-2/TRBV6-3 CASSYGAGFSGRFYNEQFF TGTGCCAGCAGTTACGGGGCAGGGTTTAGCGGGAGATTCTACAATGAGCAGTTCTTC
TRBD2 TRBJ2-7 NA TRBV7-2 CASSSTSGTGEQYF TGTGCCAGCAGCTCGACTAGCGGGACAGGGGAGCAGTACTTC
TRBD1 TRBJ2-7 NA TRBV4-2 CASSQDWTGDYEQYF TGTGCCAGCAGCCAAGATTGGACAGGGGACTACGAGCAGTACTTC
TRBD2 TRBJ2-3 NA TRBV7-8 CASSLSLRTSGRYTQYF TGTGCCAGCAGCTTAAGTTTGAGGACTAGCGGGAGATATACGCAGTATTTT
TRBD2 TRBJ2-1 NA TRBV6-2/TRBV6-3 CASSYLASGNANEQFF TGTGCCAGCAGTTACTTGGCTAGCGGGAACGCGAATGAGCAGTTCTTC
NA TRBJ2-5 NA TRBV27 CASSWGRGRTQYF TGTGCCAGCAGTTGGGGGAGGGGGAGAACCCAGTACTTC
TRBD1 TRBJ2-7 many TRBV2 CASSPGTEIYEQYF TGTGCCAGCAGTCCGGGGACAGAGATCTACGAGCAGTACTTC
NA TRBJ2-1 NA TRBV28 CASSFHRDTQSTTHNEQIF TGTGCCAGCAGTTTTCACAGGGATACCCAAAGCACCACCCACAATGAGCAGATCTTC
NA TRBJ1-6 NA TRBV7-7 CASGPVTGPLHF TGTGCCAGCGGGCCGGTGACCGGACCCCTCCACTTT
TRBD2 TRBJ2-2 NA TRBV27 CASSLLAGGPGVTGELFF TGTGCCAGCAGTTTGCTAGCGGGAGGGCCCGGGGTCACCGGGGAGCTGTTTTTT
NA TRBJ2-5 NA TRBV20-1 CSAHGSWETQYF TGCAGTGCTCACGGGAGTTGGGAGACCCAGTACTTC
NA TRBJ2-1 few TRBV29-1 CSVGRGGPRGEQFF TGCAGCGTTGGGAGAGGGGGTCCGCGGGGTGAGCAGTTCTTC
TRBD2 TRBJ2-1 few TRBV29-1 CSGVGTASGRGEQFF TGCAGCGGTGTTGGTACGGCTAGCGGGAGAGGTGAGCAGTTCTTC
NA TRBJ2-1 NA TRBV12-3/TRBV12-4 CASSSYEINEQFF TGTGCCAGCAGCTCATACGAGATAAATGAGCAGTTCTTC
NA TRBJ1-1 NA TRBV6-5 CASSYSYRLNTEAFF TGTGCCAGCAGTTACTCGTACAGATTGAACACTGAAGCTTTCTTT
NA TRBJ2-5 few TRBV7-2 CASSPQANQETQYF TGTGCCAGCAGCCCACAGGCTAACCAAGAGACCCAGTACTTC
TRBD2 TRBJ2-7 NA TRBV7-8 CASSLTSGSRGEQYF TGTGCCAGCAGCTTAACAAGCGGGAGTAGAGGCGAGCAGTACTTC
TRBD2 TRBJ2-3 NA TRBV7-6 CASSSLGGLAAFADTQYF TGTGCCAGCAGCTCTCTTGGGGGACTAGCGGCATTCGCAGATACGCAGTATTTT
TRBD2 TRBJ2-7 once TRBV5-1 CASSTSTSVGEQYF TGCGCCAGCAGCACGTCGACTAGCGTCGGCGAGCAGTACTTC
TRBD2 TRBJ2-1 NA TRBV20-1 CSALARGSGSSYNEQFF TGCAGTGCCCTCGCAAGGGGTAGCGGGAGCTCCTACAATGAGCAGTTCTTC
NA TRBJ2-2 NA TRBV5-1 CASSSPVGSGTGELFF TGCGCCAGCAGCTCCCCCGTGGGATCGGGCACCGGGGAGCTGTTTTTT
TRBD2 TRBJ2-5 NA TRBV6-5 CASSPPAGAETQYF TGTGCCAGCAGCCCCCCAGCGGGAGCGGAGACCCAGTACTTC
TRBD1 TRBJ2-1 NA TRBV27 CASKTGTGIYNEQFF TGTGCCAGCAAAACCGGGACAGGGATCTACAATGAGCAGTTCTTC
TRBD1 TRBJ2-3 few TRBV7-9 CASSLDRGERDTQYF TGTGCCAGCAGCTTAGACAGGGGCGAGAGAGATACGCAGTATTTT
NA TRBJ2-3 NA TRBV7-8 CASSSIRLEGTDTQYF TGTGCCAGCAGCTCCATCCGACTAGAGGGCACAGATACGCAGTATTTT
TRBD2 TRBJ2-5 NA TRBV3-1 CASSHKGLADHRVTQYF TGTGCCAGCAGCCATAAAGGACTAGCGGACCACCGGGTGACCCAGTACTTC
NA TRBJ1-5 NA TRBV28 CASSLRAVSNQPQHF TGTGCCAGCAGTTTACGGGCAGTTAGCAATCAGCCCCAGCATTTT
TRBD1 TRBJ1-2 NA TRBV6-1 CASSDRDRGGYTF TGTGCCAGCTCAGACCGGGACAGGGGTGGCTACACCTTC
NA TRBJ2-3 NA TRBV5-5 CASSLGQTLYDTQYF TGTGCCAGCAGTTTAGGACAGACTCTCTACGATACGCAGTATTTT
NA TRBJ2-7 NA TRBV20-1 CSASGGMTAEEQYF TGCAGTGCTAGCGGAGGGATGACCGCAGAAGAGCAGTACTTC
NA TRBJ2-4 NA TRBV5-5 CAGSLELNIQYF TGTGCCGGCAGCTTGGAACTCAACATTCAGTACTTC
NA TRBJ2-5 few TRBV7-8 CASSLGGASRQYF TGTGCCAGCAGCTTAGGGGGTGCCTCGAGGCAGTACTTC
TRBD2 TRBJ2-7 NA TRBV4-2 CASSQAGTSGKNEQYF TGTGCCAGCAGCCAGGCAGGGACTAGCGGGAAGAACGAGCAGTACTTC
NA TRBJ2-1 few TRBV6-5 CASSLTQRVEQFF TGTGCCAGCAGTCTAACCCAAAGGGTAGAGCAGTTCTTC
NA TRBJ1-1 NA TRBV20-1 CSARDLLKNTEAFF TGCAGTGCTAGAGATTTACTGAAGAACACTGAAGCTTTCTTT
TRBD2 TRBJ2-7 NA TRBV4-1 CASRQLIAGSSYEQYF TGCGCCAGCCGTCAACTCATAGCGGGATCCTCCTACGAGCAGTACTTC
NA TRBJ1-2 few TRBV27 CASSPRTDYGYTF TGTGCCAGCAGTCCCCGGACGGACTATGGCTACACCTTC
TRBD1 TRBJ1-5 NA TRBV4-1 CACSPHRGALGQPQHF TGCGCCTGCAGCCCCCACAGGGGGGCATTAGGTCAGCCCCAGCATTTT
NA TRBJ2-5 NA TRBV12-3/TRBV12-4 CASSLHRGETQYF TGTGCCAGCAGTTTGCACCGGGGAGAGACCCAGTACTTC
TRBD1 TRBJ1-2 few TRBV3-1 CASSRGTANYGYTF TGTGCCAGCAGCCGAGGGACAGCCAACTATGGCTACACCTTC
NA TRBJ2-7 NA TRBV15 CATSRLLGGSRSYEQYF TGTGCCACCAGCAGACTTCTCGGCGGGTCCCGCTCCTACGAGCAGTACTTC
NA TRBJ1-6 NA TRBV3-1 CASSQVYRSPLHF TGTGCCAGCAGCCAAGTTTATCGTTCACCCCTCCACTTT
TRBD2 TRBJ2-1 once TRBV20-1 CSARFAGGKRGHNEQFF TGCAGTGCTAGATTTGCGGGAGGAAAGCGGGGACACAATGAGCAGTTCTTC
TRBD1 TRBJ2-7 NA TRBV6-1 CASLEPGQGTYEQYF TGTGCCAGCCTGGAACCGGGACAGGGGACCTACGAGCAGTACTTC
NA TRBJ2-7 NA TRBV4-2 CASSRQGREAYEQYF TGTGCCAGCAGCCGCCAAGGGCGGGAAGCCTACGAGCAGTACTTC
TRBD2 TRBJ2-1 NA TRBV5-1 CASSLGGISGHYNEQFF TGCGCCAGCAGCTTGGGGGGTATTAGCGGGCATTACAATGAGCAGTTCTTC
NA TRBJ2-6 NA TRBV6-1 CASSLRMANVLTF TGTGCCAGCAGTCTGAGGATGGCCAACGTCCTGACTTTC